The sequence of this T cell receptor beta chain was determined in a study of T cells expressing NK-cell markers. On the study more broadly: Out of eight donors sequenced, seven tested HCMV-seropositive and the remaining one seronegative. The study, taken as a whole, reports: Researchers report these clonotypes also headed the CD3+CD56-NKG2C+ fraction in several donors. The share of CD8+ T cells held by dominant NKG2C+ clonotypes was 1.0-7.0% in about six donors.

Regarding this clonotype: Its antigen is not identified.

Germline values: CDR1 DFQATT, CDR2 SNEGSKA (reference sequence). The length of the CDR3 is 16 residues. TCRdb reanalyzed the 5' RACE reads, giving one entry per CDR3 protein sequence and no DNA. The sample has 550,000 or so distinct CDR3 sequences; the top ten hold about 3.6%. What was sequenced was blood T cells: a sorted CD56 or NKG2C T cell subset, CD4+ or CD8+ T cells, or bulk PBMC T cells (not recorded which). The clonotype was recovered from a man between 18 and 29 years old in good health. The chain joins TRBV20-1 to TRBJ2-1; checking the TCRdb D call of TRBD2 is not possible without DNA. CDR3 protein: CSARSRSGLAYNEQFF.